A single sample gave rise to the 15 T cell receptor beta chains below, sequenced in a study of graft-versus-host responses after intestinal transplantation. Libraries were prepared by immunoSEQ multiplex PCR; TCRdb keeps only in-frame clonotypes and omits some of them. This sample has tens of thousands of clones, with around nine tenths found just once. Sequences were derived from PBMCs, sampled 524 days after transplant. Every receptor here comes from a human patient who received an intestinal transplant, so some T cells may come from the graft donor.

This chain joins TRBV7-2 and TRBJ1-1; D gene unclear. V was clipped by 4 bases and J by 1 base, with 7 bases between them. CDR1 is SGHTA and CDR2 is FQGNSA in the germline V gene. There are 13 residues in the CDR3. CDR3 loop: CASSSPPNTEAFF. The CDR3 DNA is TGTGCCAGCAGCTCCCCCCCGAACACTGAAGCTTTCTTT.

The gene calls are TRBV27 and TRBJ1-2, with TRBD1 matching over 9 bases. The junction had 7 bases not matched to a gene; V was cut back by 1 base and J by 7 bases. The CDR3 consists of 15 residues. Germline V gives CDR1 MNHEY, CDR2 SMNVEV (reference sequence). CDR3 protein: CASSLCRDRERGYTF. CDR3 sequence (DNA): TGTGCCAGCAGTTTATGCCGGGACAGGGAACGTGGCTACACCTTC.

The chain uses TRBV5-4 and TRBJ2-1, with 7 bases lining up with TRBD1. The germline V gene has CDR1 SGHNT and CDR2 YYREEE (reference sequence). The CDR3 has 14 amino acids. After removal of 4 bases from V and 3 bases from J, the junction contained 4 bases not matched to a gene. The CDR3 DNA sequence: TGTGCCAGCAGCCTCGGACAGGTCTACAATGAGCAGTTCTTC. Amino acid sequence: CASSLGQVYNEQFF.

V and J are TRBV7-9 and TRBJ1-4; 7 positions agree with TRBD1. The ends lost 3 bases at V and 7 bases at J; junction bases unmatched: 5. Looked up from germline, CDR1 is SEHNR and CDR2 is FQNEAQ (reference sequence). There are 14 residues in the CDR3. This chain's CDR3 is CASSFGQGVEKLFF. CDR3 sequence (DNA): TGTGCCAGCAGCTTCGGGCAGGGGGTTGAAAAACTGTTTTTT. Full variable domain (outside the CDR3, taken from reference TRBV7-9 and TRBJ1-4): DTGVSQNPRHKITKRGQNVTFRCDPISEHNRLYWYRQTLGQGPEFLTYFQNEAQLEKSRLLSDRFSAERPKGSFSTLEIQRTEQGDSAMYLCASSFGQGVEKLFFGSGTQLSVL.

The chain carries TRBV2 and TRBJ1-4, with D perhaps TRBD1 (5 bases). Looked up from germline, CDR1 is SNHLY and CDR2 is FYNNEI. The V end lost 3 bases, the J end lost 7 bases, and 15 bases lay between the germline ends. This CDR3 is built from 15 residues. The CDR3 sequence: CASSDSGTAREKLFF. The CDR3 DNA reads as TGTGCCAGCAGTGACTCCGGGACCGCACGTGAAAAACTGTTTTTT.

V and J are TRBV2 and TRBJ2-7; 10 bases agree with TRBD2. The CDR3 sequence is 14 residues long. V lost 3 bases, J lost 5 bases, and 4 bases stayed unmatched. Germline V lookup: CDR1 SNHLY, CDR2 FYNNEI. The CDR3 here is CASSDRAGGNEQYF. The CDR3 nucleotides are TGTGCCAGCAGTGATCGAGCGGGAGGGAACGAGCAGTACTTC.

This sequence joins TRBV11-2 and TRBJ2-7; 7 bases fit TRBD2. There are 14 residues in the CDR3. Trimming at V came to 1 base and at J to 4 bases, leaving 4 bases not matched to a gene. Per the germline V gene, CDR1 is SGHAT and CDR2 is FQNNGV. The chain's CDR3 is CASSLARGGYEQYF. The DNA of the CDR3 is TGTGCCAGCAGCTTAGCCCGGGGAGGGTACGAGCAGTACTTC.

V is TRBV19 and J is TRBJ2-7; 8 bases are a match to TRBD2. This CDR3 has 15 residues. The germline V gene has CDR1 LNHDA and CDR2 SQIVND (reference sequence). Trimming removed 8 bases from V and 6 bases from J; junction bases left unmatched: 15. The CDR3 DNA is TGTGCCAGTCGAACTACCGACGGGAGGGGATTCGAGCAGTACTTC. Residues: CASRTTDGRGFEQYF.

In DNA form, the CDR3 reads TGTGCCATCAGTGCTGAGATCAGCGGGGACCAAGAGACCCAGTACTTC. It is translated as CAISAEISGDQETQYF. V gene TRBV10-3 combines with J gene TRBJ2-5, with 7 bases fitting TRBD2. Trimming removed 4 bases from V and 0 bases from J; junction bases left unmatched: 8. The germline V gene encodes CDR1 ENHRY and CDR2 SYGVKD. The CDR3 loop spans 16 amino acids.

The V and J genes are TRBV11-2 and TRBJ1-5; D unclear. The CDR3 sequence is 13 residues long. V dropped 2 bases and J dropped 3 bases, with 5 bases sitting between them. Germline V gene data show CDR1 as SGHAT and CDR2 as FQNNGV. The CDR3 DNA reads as TGTGCCAGCAGCTTACACATCAATCAGCCCCAGCATTTT. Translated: CASSLHINQPQHF.

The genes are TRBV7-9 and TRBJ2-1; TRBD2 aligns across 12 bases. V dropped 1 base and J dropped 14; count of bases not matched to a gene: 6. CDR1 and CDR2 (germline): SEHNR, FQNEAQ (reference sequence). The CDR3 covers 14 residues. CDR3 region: CASSLGLAGVQEFF. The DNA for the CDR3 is TGTGCCAGCAGCTTAGGACTAGCGGGGGTACAGGAGTTCTTC. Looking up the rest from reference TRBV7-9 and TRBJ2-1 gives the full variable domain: DTGVSQNPRHKITKRGQNVTFRCDPISEHNRLYWYRQTLGQGPEFLTYFQNEAQLEKSRLLSDRFSAERPKGSFSTLEIQRTEQGDSAMYLCASSLGLAGVQEFFGPGTRLTVL.

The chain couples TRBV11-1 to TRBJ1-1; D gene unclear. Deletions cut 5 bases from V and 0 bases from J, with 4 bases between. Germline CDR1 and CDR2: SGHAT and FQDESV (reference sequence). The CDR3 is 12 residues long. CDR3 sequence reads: CASSRMNTEAFF. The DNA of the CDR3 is TGTGCCAGCAGCCGCATGAACACTGAAGCTTTCTTT.

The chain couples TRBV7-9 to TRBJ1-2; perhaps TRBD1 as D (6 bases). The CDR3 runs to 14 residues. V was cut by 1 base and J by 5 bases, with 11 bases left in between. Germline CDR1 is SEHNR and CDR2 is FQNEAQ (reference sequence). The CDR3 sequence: CASSLVGGSYGYTF. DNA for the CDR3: TGTGCCAGCAGCTTAGTTGGGGGCTCATATGGCTACACCTTC.

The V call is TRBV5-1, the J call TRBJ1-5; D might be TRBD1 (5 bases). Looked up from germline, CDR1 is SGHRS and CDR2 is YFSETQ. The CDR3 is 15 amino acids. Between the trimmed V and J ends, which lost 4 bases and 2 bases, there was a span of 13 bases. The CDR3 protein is CASSLAGLGNQPQHF. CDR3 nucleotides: TGCGCCAGCAGCCTGGCAGGGTTAGGCAATCAGCCCCAGCATTTT. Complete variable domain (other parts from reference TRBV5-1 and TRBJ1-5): KAGVTQTPRYLIKTRGQQVTLSCSPISGHRSVSWYQQTPGQGLQFLFEYFSETQRNKGNFPGRFSGRQFSNSRSEMNVSTLELGDSALYLCASSLAGLGNQPQHFGDGTRLSIL.

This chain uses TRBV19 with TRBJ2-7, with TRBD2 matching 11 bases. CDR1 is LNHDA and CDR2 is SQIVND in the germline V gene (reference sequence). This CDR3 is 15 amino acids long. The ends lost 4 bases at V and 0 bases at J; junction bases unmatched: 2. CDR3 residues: CASSTGLAASYEQYF. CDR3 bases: TGTGCCAGTAGTACGGGACTAGCGGCCTCCTACGAGCAGTACTTC.